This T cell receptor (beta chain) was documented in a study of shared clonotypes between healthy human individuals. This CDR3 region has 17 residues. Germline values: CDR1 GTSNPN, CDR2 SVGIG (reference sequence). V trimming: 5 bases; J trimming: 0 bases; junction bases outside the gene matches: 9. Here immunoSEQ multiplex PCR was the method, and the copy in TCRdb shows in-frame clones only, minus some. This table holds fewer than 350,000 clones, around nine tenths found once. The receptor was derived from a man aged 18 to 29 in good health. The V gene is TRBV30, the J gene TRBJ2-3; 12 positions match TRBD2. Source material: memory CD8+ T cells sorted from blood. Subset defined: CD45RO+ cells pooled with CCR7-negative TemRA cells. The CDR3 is CAWDLTSGGPSTDTQYF. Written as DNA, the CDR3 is TGTGCCTGGGATTTGACTAGCGGGGGCCCTAGCACAGATACGCAGTATTTT.